These 27 T cell receptor beta chains came from one sample sequenced in a study of blood T cell repertoires in COVID-19. Clones were sequenced by immunoSEQ multiplex PCR, and TCRdb holds only the in-frame ones, with some missing. The data hold about 62,000 clones, with roughly 92% observed a single time. The sequencing input was peripheral blood. These receptors originate from a human donor in a cohort sampled during active COVID-19.

The chain combines TRBV6-6 with TRBJ1-1; D may be TRBD1 (5 bases). Per germline, CDR1 MNHNY and CDR2 SVGAGI (reference sequence). The CDR3 is 13 residues long. V was cut by 7 bases and J by 6 bases, with 15 bases left in between. The CDR3 sequence is CASTPDGGAEAFF. CDR3 nucleotides: TGTGCCAGCACGCCGGACGGGGGAGCTGAAGCTTTCTTT.

The CDR3 region has the DNA TGCAGGTCTGGCTCTCCCTACGAGCAGTACTTC. Amino acid sequence: CRSGSPYEQYF. J is TRBJ2-7 and V is TRBV20-1; D remains ambiguous. CDR1 is DFQATT, CDR2 SNEGSKA, per germline (reference sequence). This CDR3 has 11 amino acids.

The V call is TRBV4-3, the J call TRBJ1-1; 8 bases match TRBD1. J was trimmed by 6 bases and V by 1 base; bases with no gene match: 1. Germline CDR1 LGHNA, CDR2 YSLEER. The CDR3 contains 13 residues. CDR3 sequence reads: CASSQGDRSEAFF. In nucleotides, the CDR3 is TGCGCCAGCAGCCAAGGGGACAGGTCTGAAGCTTTCTTT.

The chain uses TRBV19 and TRBJ1-6, with 7 bases fitting TRBD1. Trimming cost V 5 bases and J 0 bases; bases outside gene matches: 10. This CDR3 has 18 amino acids. CDR1 LNHDA and CDR2 SQIVND come from the germline V gene (reference sequence). In DNA, the CDR3 is TGTGCCAGTAGTCCAAGGGGGACAGCCAACTCCTATAATTCACCCCTCCACTTT. This encodes CASSPRGTANSYNSPLHF.

The rearrangement joins TRBV4-1 to TRBJ2-3; a possible D gene is TRBD2 (6 bases). V lost 1 base, J lost 9 bases, and 17 bases lay in between. The germline V gene has CDR1 MGHRA and CDR2 YSYEKL. The CDR3 has 15 amino acids. CDR3: CASSQGLARGRTQYF. The CDR3 DNA follows: TGCGCCAGCAGCCAAGGTCTAGCGAGGGGTCGGACGCAGTATTTT.

The rearrangement joins TRBV9 to TRBJ2-2; the D is unclear. Per germline, CDR1 SGDLS and CDR2 YYNGEE. V was clipped by 1 base and J by 1 base, with 8 bases between them. The CDR3 contains 15 residues. CDR3 sequence: CASSVQIMNTGELFF. For the CDR3, the DNA is TGTGCCAGCAGCGTACAGATTATGAACACCGGGGAGCTGTTTTTT.

The chain is built from TRBV9 and TRBJ2-3; no reliable D call. In germline, CDR1 is SGDLS, CDR2 YYNGEE. The CDR3 has 15 residues. V gave up 0 bases and J gave up 2 bases, with 10 bases separating them. CDR3: CASSVDLPYTDTQYF. CDR3 nucleotide sequence: TGTGCCAGCAGCGTAGATTTGCCCTACACAGATACGCAGTATTTT.

This sequence joins TRBV4-2 and TRBJ2-7, with TRBD2 matching 8 bases. CDR3 length equals 16 residues. CDR1 and CDR2 (germline): LGHNA, YNFKEQ. Trimming at V came to 4 bases and at J to 4 bases, leaving 12 bases not matched to a gene. The CDR3 coding sequence is TGTGCCAGCAGCCGACCCGAGCGGGGGCCCACTTACGAGCAGTACTTC. Its translation is CASSRPERGPTYEQYF.

CDR3 DNA sequence: TGTGCCAGCAGCCAAATGACAGGGTTAGGGGAAAAACTGTTTTTT. It specifies CASSQMTGLGEKLFF. This rearrangement joins TRBV4-2 to TRBJ1-4; TRBD1 matches at 7 bases. This CDR3 contains 15 residues. The V segment lost 2 bases and the J segment 8 bases; nucleotides outside the gene matches: 8. Germline lookup yields CDR1 LGHNA and CDR2 YNFKEQ.

This chain links TRBV19 with TRBJ1-1; tentatively, D is TRBD1 (5 bases). The CDR3 is 14 amino acids. Looked up from germline, CDR1 is LNHDA and CDR2 is SQIVND (reference sequence). V lost 7 bases and J lost 4, with 16 bases in between. The CDR3 nucleotides read TGTGCCAGTATTCTAGAGGGGCTGGGCACTGAAGCTTTCTTT. Its protein product is CASILEGLGTEAFF.

V and J are TRBV12-3 or TRBV12-4 and TRBJ2-7; D ambiguous. This CDR3 is built from 12 residues. Trimming took 6 bases from V and 0 from J, leaving 6 bases between them. Here the CDR3 reads CASRLLSYEQYF. The CDR3 coding sequence is TGTGCCAGCAGATTACTCTCCTACGAGCAGTACTTC.

The V gene is TRBV7-3, the J gene TRBJ2-7, with D possibly TRBD2 on 6 matching bases. V was trimmed by 5 bases and J by 8 bases, leaving 16 bases between them. The germline V gene encodes CDR1 SGHTA and CDR2 FQGTGA. The CDR3 spans 13 residues. For the CDR3, the DNA is TGTGCCAGCAGCCCGGGGACTCCCTTCCAGCAGTACTTC. Protein product: CASSPGTPFQQYF.

This sequence joins TRBV19 and TRBJ2-5; 10 bases align to TRBD1. V was pared by 4 bases and J by 4 bases, with 9 bases of the junction left unmatched. This CDR3 spans 16 amino acids. Germline V gives CDR1 LNHDA, CDR2 SQIVND (reference sequence). The CDR3 DNA reads TGTGCCAGTAGTACTCCCCGGGGACAGGGGAGAGAGACCCAGTACTTC. This translates into CASSTPRGQGRETQYF.

The genes are TRBV5-1 and TRBJ1-5; 7 nucleotides agree with TRBD1. The germline V gene has CDR1 SGHRS and CDR2 YFSETQ. CDR3 length: 14 residues. With V trimmed by 2 bases and J by 4 bases, 3 bases remained unmatched. The CDR3 DNA reads TGCGCCAGCAGCTTACAGGGGCTAAATCAGCCCCAGCATTTT. This translates into CASSLQGLNQPQHF.

This rearrangement joins TRBV30 to TRBJ1-5, with TRBD1 matching 9 bases. Per the germline V gene, CDR1 is GTSNPN and CDR2 is SVGIG (reference sequence). The junction had 12 bases not matched to a gene; V was cut back by 0 bases and J by 6 bases. The CDR3 spans 17 residues. The CDR3 reads CAWSVRPTGGTSQPQHF. The DNA of the CDR3 is TGTGCCTGGAGTGTAAGGCCGACAGGGGGAACGAGTCAGCCCCAGCATTTT. The complete variable domain, with remaining parts taken from reference TRBV30 and TRBJ1-5, reads SQTIHQWPATLVQPVGSPLSLECTVEGTSNPNLYWYRQAAGRGLQLLFYSVGIGQISSEVPQNLSASRPQDRQFILSSKKLLLSDSGFYLCAWSVRPTGGTSQPQHFGDGTRLSIL.

In its sample, this clone was seen a few times. J is TRBJ1-1 and V is TRBV7-9; D gene uncertain. CDR1 is SEHNR, CDR2 FQNEAQ, per germline (reference sequence). Trimming shortened V by 1 base and J by 0 bases, and 3 bases separated the two germline ends. The CDR3 runs 13 residues. CDR3 sequence reads: CASSLGMNTEAFF. The CDR3 nucleotides are TGTGCCAGCAGCTTAGGTATGAACACTGAAGCTTTCTTT.

This chain joins TRBV10-3 and TRBJ1-1, with D possibly being TRBD1 (6 bases). This CDR3 has 16 amino acids. The V gene lost 6 bases and the J gene lost 2 bases, with 19 bases spanning the gap. Germline CDR1 and CDR2: ENHRY and SYGVKD. CDR3 nucleotide sequence: TGTGCCATCAGCGCCACAGGGCGGGGGTTAAACACTGAAGCTTTCTTT. As protein: CAISATGRGLNTEAFF.

The V gene is TRBV30, the J gene TRBJ1-1, with D unclear. Per germline, CDR1 GTSNPN and CDR2 SVGIG (reference sequence). V shed 4 bases and J shed 1 base, with 10 bases lying between them. This CDR3 comprises 13 residues. The CDR3, as DNA: TGTGCCTGGACCTACTCCAAGAACACTGAAGCTTTCTTT. Encoded protein: CAWTYSKNTEAFF.

The gene calls are TRBV4-1 and TRBJ2-1; D might be TRBD1 (6 bases). The CDR3 totals 17 residues. CDR1 and CDR2 from the germline V gene are MGHRA and YSYEKL. Between the trimmed V and J ends, which lost 0 bases and 7 bases, there was a span of 19 bases. CDR3 sequence reads: CASSQDGRDTLGNEQFF. The CDR3 nucleotides read TGCGCCAGCAGCCAAGATGGCCGGGACACCCTGGGGAATGAGCAGTTCTTC.

The V call is TRBV5-5, the J call TRBJ1-3; D remains ambiguous. The CDR3 loop spans 13 amino acids. V was cut by 3 bases and J by 0 bases, with 4 bases left in between. Germline CDR1 and CDR2: SGHKS and YYEKEE (reference sequence). The CDR3 nucleotides read TGTGCCAGCAGCTACGGCTCTGGAAACACCATATATTTT. Translation: CASSYGSGNTIYF.

This clone was seen only once. This chain connects TRBV5-1 to TRBJ1-1; 7 nucleotides align to TRBD1. Germline V gene sequence: CDR1 SGHRS, CDR2 YFSETQ. Trimming took 2 bases from V and 5 from J; bases not matched to a gene: 6. The CDR3 totals 14 residues. For the CDR3, the DNA is TGCGCCAGCAGCTTAAGGGGGCATGAAACTGAAGCTTTCTTT. Translating it yields CASSLRGHETEAFF.

This clone occurred once. The chain carries TRBV12-5 and TRBJ2-7; 8 bases align to TRBD1. The CDR3 extends over 17 amino acids. Germline V gene lookup returns CDR1 LGHNT and CDR2 FRNRAP. The V and J ends lost 5 bases and 0 bases, in that order; junction bases with no gene match: 12. The CDR3 sequence: CASGRGTGWTPSYEQYF. The CDR3 DNA follows: TGTGCTAGTGGTCGCGGGACAGGTTGGACCCCCTCCTACGAGCAGTACTTC.

This chain uses TRBV30 with TRBJ1-1, with D maybe TRBD1 (6 bases). The germline gives CDR1 GTSNPN, CDR2 SVGIG (reference sequence). The CDR3 contains 12 residues. V lost 1 base, J lost 8 bases, and 11 bases lay in between. CDR3 bases: TGTGCCTGGAGTGATGACGGGACAGAAGCTTTCTTT. Amino acids: CAWSDDGTEAFF.

The chain has TRBV28 and TRBJ2-6, with 7 bases identical to TRBD1. Germline lookup yields CDR1 MDHEN and CDR2 SYDVKM. Germline trimming cut 6 bases from V and 0 bases from J; bases unmatched to any gene: 8. The CDR3 has 17 amino acids. The CDR3 nucleotides are TGTGCCAGCAGCTATGGACAGGAAATCTCTGGGGCCAACGTCCTGACTTTC. Translated, it gives CASSYGQEISGANVLTF.

This clone was seen once. The chain is built from TRBV5-1 and TRBJ1-6; maybe TRBD1 (5 bases). The CDR3 has 15 amino acids. Trimming pared 0 bases from V and 10 bases from J, leaving 14 bases between. Looked up from germline, CDR1 is SGHRS and CDR2 is YFSETQ. CDR3 coding DNA: TGCGCCAGCAGCTTGGCCTGGCAGGGCGTGTCACCCCTCCACTTT. The encoded protein is CASSLAWQGVSPLHF. Looking up the rest from reference TRBV5-1 and TRBJ1-6 gives the full variable domain: KAGVTQTPRYLIKTRGQQVTLSCSPISGHRSVSWYQQTPGQGLQFLFEYFSETQRNKGNFPGRFSGRQFSNSRSEMNVSTLELGDSALYLCASSLAWQGVSPLHFGNGTRLTVT.

The rearrangement uses TRBV2 and TRBJ1-6; D uncertain. Trimming left V 8 bases short and J 0 bases short, with 5 bases between. Germline CDR1 and CDR2: SNHLY and FYNNEI. There are 13 residues in the CDR3. CDR3 protein: CASRSSYNSPLHF. The CDR3 DNA reads TGTGCCAGCCGGAGCTCCTATAATTCACCCCTCCACTTT.

The chain recombines TRBV19 with TRBJ2-2; 8 bases align to TRBD2. After removal of 3 bases from V and 6 bases from J, the junction contained 3 bases not matched to a gene. The CDR3 contains 14 residues. Germline lookup yields CDR1 LNHDA and CDR2 SQIVND (reference sequence). Written as DNA, the CDR3 is TGTGCCAGTAGTATGGGCGGGAGGTCCGGGGAGCTGTTTTTT. The encoded protein is CASSMGGRSGELFF.